The sequence of this T cell receptor beta chain was determined in a study of cytomegalovirus exposure and HLA in healthy donors. After removal of 0 bases from V and 4 bases from J, the junction contained 9 bases not matched to a gene. This CDR3 contains 16 residues. Germline V lookup: CDR1 SGHRS, CDR2 YFSETQ. The PCR used 60 Vbeta and 13 Jbeta primers. Assay used: immunoSEQ multiplex PCR; TCRdb lists only in-frame clones, some missing. This sample carries 60,000 to 100,000 clones, with approximately 4.2% going to the ten biggest clones. V gene TRBV5-1 combines with J gene TRBJ1-2; 7 bases are shared with TRBD1. Sequenced: PBMCs. The origin of this receptor is a young man in good health and CMV-seronegative. CDR3 region: CASSLDRGHGFYGYTF. CDR3 nucleotide sequence: TGCGCCAGCAGCTTGGACAGGGGACATGGATTCTATGGCTACACCTTC.